This T cell receptor beta chain was sequenced during a study of T cell changes during pregnancy in multiple sclerosis. The CDR3 spans 13 residues. Germline V gene data show CDR1 as MDHEN and CDR2 as SYDVKM. The germline V and J ends were trimmed by 1 base and 5 bases, with 6 bases remaining between them. Libraries were prepared by immunoSEQ multiplex PCR; TCRdb keeps only in-frame clonotypes and omits some of them. This sample has about 79,000 clones; approximately 90% occur once, and the top ten carry about 0.52%. This clonotype originated in a female donor with multiple sclerosis, enrolled in a pregnancy study. The chain joins TRBV28 to TRBJ1-5; the D gene is possibly TRBD1 (5 bases). Sequencing used CD4+ T cells from peripheral blood mononuclear cells, obtained in the second trimester of pregnancy. The CDR3, as DNA: TGTGCCAGCAGTTTATTAGGGGATCAGCCCCAGCATTTT. Its translation is CASSLLGDQPQHF.